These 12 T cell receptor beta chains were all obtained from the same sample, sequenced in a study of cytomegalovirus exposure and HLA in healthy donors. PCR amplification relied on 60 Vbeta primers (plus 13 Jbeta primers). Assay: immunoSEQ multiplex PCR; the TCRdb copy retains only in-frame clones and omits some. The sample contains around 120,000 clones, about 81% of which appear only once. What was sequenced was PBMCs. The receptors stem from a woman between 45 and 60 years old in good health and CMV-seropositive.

In nucleotides, the CDR3 is TGTGCCAGCAGGGGGGACAGGGGTTGGGACACTGAAGCTTTCTTT. Encoded protein: CASRGDRGWDTEAFF. This chain uses TRBV6-1 with TRBJ1-1; 10 bases are a match to TRBD1. Germline V gene sequence: CDR1 MNHNS, CDR2 SASEGT. This CDR3 has 15 residues. The V segment lost 6 bases and the J segment 3 bases; nucleotides outside the gene matches: 7.

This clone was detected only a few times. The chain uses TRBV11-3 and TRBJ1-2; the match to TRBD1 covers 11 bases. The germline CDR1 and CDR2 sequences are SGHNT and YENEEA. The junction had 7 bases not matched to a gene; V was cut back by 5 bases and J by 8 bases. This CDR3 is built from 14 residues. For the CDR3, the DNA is TGTGCCAGCAGCGCCGGACAGGGGGCGAAAGGCTACACCTTC. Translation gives CASSAGQGAKGYTF.

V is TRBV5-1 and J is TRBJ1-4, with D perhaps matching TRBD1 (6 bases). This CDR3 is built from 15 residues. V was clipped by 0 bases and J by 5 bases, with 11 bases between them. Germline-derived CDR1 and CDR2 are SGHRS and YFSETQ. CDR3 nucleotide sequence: TGCGCCAGCAGCTTGGAAGCAGGGGAGAATGAAAAACTGTTTTTT. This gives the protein CASSLEAGENEKLFF.

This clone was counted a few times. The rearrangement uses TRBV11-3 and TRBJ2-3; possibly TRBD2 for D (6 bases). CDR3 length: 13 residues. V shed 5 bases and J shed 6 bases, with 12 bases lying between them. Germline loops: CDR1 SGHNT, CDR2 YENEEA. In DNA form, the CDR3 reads TGTGCCAGCAGCAGTACCGCGGGGGATACGCAGTATTTT. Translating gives CASSSTAGDTQYF.

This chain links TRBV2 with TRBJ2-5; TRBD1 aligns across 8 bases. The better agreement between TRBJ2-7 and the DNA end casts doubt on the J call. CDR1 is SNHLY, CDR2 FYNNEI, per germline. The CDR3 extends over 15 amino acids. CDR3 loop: CASSKGQGLTYEQYF. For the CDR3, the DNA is TGTGCCAGCAGTAAAGGACAGGGCCTTACCTACGAGCAGTACTTC.

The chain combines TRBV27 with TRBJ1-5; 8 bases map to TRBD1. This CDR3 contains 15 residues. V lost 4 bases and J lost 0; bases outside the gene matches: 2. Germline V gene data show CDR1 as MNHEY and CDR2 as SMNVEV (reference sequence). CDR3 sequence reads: CASSSGQGSNQPQHF. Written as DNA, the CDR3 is TGTGCCAGCAGTTCCGGACAGGGTAGCAATCAGCCCCAGCATTTT.

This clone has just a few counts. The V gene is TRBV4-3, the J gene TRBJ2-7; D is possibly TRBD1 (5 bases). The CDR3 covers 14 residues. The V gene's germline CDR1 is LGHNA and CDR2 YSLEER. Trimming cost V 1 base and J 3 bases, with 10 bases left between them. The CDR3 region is CASSQGRRDYEQYF. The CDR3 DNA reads TGCGCCAGCAGCCAAGGACGCAGGGACTACGAGCAGTACTTC.

The CDR3 is CARSTGTAREQFF. The CDR3 bases are TGTGCCAGAAGCACCGGGACAGCTCGTGAGCAGTTCTTC. The chain is built from TRBV5-3 and TRBJ2-1; 7 bases are shared with TRBD1. TRBV5-3 is known as an ORF, though its function is uncertain. V was pared by 4 bases and J by 9 bases, with 7 bases of the junction left unmatched. The CDR3 consists of 13 residues.

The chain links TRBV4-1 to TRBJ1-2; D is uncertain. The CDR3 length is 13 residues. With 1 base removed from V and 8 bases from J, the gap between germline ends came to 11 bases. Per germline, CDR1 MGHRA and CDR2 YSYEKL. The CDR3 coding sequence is TGCGCCAGCAGCCAAGTGGAGGGTTACGGCTACACCTTC. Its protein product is CASSQVEGYGYTF.

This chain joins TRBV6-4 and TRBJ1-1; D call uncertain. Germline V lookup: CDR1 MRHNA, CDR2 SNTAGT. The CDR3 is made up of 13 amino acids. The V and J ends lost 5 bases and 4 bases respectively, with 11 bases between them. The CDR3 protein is CASSTRSGTEAFF. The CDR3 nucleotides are TGTGCCAGCAGTACCCGGAGTGGCACTGAAGCTTTCTTT.

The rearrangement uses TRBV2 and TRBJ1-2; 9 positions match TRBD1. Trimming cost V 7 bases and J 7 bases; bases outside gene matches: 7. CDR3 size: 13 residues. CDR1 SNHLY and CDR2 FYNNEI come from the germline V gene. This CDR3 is CASIYGQGFGYTF. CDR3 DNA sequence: TGTGCCAGCATTTATGGACAGGGGTTTGGCTACACCTTC.

Here the CDR3 DNA reads TGTGCCAGCAGCTTTACGGGGGGCACCGGGGAGCTGTTTTTT. This codes for CASSFTGGTGELFF. The chain combines TRBV7-9 with TRBJ2-2, with TRBD2 matching 7 bases. Germline lookup yields CDR1 SEHNR and CDR2 FQNEAQ (reference sequence). This CDR3 region has 14 residues. J was trimmed by 4 bases and V by 3 bases; bases with no gene match: 2.